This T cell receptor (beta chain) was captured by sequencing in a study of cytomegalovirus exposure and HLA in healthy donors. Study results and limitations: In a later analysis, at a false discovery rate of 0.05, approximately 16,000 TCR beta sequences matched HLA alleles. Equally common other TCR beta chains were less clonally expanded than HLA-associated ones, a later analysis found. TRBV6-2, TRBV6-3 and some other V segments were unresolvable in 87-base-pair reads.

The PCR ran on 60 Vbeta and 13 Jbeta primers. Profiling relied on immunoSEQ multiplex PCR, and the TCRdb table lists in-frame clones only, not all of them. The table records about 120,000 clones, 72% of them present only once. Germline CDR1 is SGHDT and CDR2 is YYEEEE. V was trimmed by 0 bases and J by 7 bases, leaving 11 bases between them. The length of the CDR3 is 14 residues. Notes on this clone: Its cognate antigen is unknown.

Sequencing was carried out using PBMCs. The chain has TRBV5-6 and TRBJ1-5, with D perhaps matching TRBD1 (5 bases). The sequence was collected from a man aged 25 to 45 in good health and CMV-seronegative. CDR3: CASSLAGFKQPQHF. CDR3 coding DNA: TGTGCCAGCAGCTTGGCAGGGTTCAAGCAGCCCCAGCATTTT.